This T cell receptor beta chain originates from a study of T cell repertoires in cytomegalovirus infection. CDR1 and CDR2 from the germline V gene are SGHAT and FQNNGV. CDR3 length: 16 residues. V trimming: 4 bases; J trimming: 7 bases; junction bases outside the gene matches: 11. Study outcomes and limitations: There were carriers of CMV plus the relevant HLA, and cumulative public TCR beta family frequency identified them.

In TCRdb, the reads were re-called with MiXCR into one record per CDR3 protein. The table shows around 300,000 distinct CDR3 sequences, with 25% occurring only once. This clonotype occurred many times. Its matching antigen is unknown. Sequencing was done on a sample of PBMCs. The genes are TRBV11-2 and TRBJ1-2, with TRBD1 identical over 11 bases. The receptor's source is a human donor in good health (CMV status not recorded). Some clones in this sample may be carry-over from other donors' samples. The CDR3 protein is CASSYTPRTGGGGYTF. CDR3 bases: TGTGCCAGCAGCTACACCCCGAGGACAGGGGGCGGTGGCTACACCTTC.